The clone carrying this T cell receptor beta chain was seen a single time. Its antigen is unknown. Gene names are mouse gene names. The read is 1 residue too short to cover the CDR3 end, so that end is filled in from the germline J gene. The data belong to a study of tissue T cells after allogeneic stem cell transplantation. Germline V gene data show CDR1 as SNHLY and CDR2 as FYNGKV (reference sequence). The CDR3 totals 12 residues. Unmatched junction bases numbered 0, after V lost 8 bases and J lost 1 base. The study's findings and limits: Blood and spleen captured only part of the tissue TCR repertoire. Anatomically similar tissues had similar TCR repertoires within each patient. Alloreactivity or antigen specificity of tissue TCRs was not determined; some clones might be host cells.

Described time point: mouse harvest day 7 after allogeneic transplant. Tail vein injection delivered 10^7 T-cell-depleted bone marrow cells and 10^6 splenic CD5+ T cells. This mouse GVHD model was MHC-mismatched B6 to BALB/c, profiled day 7 or 14. Clones were read by immunoSEQ multiplex PCR, and TCRdb kept only the in-frame ones, dropping some. Among thousands of clones listed, under 60% were seen once. This sequence originates from a female BALB/c mouse given C57BL/6 T cells with graft-versus-host disease after an allogeneic hematopoietic cell transplant. The V and J genes are TRBV3 and TRBJ2-3, with TRBD2 identical over 7 bases. Sequencing was performed on gut tissue. This chain's CDR3 is CASGTGAETLYF. The sequenced CDR3 bases are TGTGCCAGCGGGACTGGTGCAGAAACGCTGTAT.